These 4 T cell receptor beta chains were all obtained from the same sample, sequenced in a study of cytomegalovirus exposure and HLA in healthy donors. This PCR relied on a set of 60 Vbeta primers and 13 Jbeta primers. Assay: immunoSEQ multiplex PCR; the TCRdb copy retains only in-frame clones and omits some. Of about 68,000 clones listed, 75% to 90% are singletons. The sequenced material came from PBMCs. The receptor set was obtained from a human donor in good health.

The genes are TRBV7-2 and TRBJ2-7; 9 bases fit TRBD2. V trimming: 5 bases; J trimming: 2 bases; junction bases outside the gene matches: 4. This CDR3 is 14 amino acids long. Germline CDR1 is SGHTA and CDR2 is FQGNSA. This chain's CDR3 is CASSRSGGTYEQYF. The DNA of the CDR3 is TGTGCCAGCAGCCGTAGCGGGGGTACCTACGAGCAGTACTTC.

This clone has a handful of counts. The chain couples TRBV28 to TRBJ1-1; D remains unclear. Deletions cut 4 bases from V and 1 base from J, with 7 bases between. The CDR3 loop spans 13 amino acids. The germline V gene has CDR1 MDHEN and CDR2 SYDVKM. The CDR3 is CASSSGGNTEAFF. The CDR3 nucleotides read TGTGCCAGCAGTTCGGGAGGGAACACTGAAGCTTTCTTT.

The chain has TRBV7-8 and TRBJ2-7, with 7 bases aligning to TRBD1. Trimming removed 1 base from V and 7 bases from J; junction bases left unmatched: 13. The germline V gene has CDR1 SGHVS and CDR2 FQNEAQ. There are 16 residues in the CDR3. The CDR3 region is CASSLGGGSRGNEQYF. CDR3 bases: TGTGCCAGCAGCTTAGGTGGCGGTAGCAGGGGGAATGAGCAGTACTTC.

This clone showed up just once. J is TRBJ1-1 and V is TRBV9; perhaps TRBD1 as D (6 bases). The germline CDR1 and CDR2 sequences are SGDLS and YYNGEE. The CDR3 contains 16 residues. Deletions cut 0 bases from V and 7 bases from J, with 19 bases between. CDR3 DNA sequence: TGTGCCAGCAGCGTAGAATCGGGGGGCGCATATATTGAAGCTTTCTTT. The encoded protein is CASSVESGGAYIEAFF.